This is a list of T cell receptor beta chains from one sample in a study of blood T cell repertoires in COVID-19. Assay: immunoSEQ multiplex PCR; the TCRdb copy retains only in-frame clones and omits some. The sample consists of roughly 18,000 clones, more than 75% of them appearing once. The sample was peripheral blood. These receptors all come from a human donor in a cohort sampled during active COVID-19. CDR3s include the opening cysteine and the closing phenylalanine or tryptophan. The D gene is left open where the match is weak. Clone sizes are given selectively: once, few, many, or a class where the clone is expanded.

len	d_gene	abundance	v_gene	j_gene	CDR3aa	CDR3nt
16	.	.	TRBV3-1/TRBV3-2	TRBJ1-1	CASSRRGAQGVSEAFF	TGTGCCAGCAGCCGTCGCGGGGCCCAAGGGGTATCCGAAGCTTTCTTT
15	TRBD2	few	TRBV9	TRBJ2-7	CASSVTSGGTYEQYF	TGTGCCAGCAGCGTAACTAGCGGGGGGACCTACGAGCAGTACTTC
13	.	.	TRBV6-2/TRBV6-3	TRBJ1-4	CASSNRPEGKLFF	TGTGCCAGCAGTAACAGACCGGAGGGAAAACTGTTTTTT
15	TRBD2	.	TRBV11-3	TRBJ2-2	CASSLDLAGAGELFF	TGTGCCAGCAGCTTAGATCTAGCGGGAGCCGGGGAGCTGTTTTTT
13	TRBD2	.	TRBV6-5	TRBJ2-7	CASSQRQRLRLAF	TGTGCCAGCAGTCAAAGACAGAGGCTACGACTAGCATTC
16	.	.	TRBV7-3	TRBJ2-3	CASSLRERADTDTQYF	TGTGCCAGCAGCTTAAGGGAGCGGGCAGACACAGATACGCAGTATTTT
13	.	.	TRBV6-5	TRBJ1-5	CASSYRGGSPQHF	TGTGCCAGCAGTTACAGGGGGGGATCGCCCCAGCATTTT
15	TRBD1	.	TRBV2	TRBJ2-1	CASSEGTGTYNEQFF	TGTGCCAGCAGTGAAGGGACAGGGACCTACAATGAGCAGTTCTTC
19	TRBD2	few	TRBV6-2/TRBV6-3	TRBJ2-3	CASSYRWRGLAGESDTQYF	TGTGCCAGCAGTTACAGGTGGCGGGGACTAGCGGGAGAGTCAGATACGCAGTATTTT
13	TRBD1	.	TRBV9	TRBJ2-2	CASSQTGSGELFF	TGTGCCAGCAGCCAGACAGGGTCCGGGGAGCTGTTTTTT
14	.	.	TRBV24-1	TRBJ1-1	CATSGRMVAAEAFF	TGTGCCACCAGTGGAAGGATGGTGGCGGCTGAAGCTTTCTTT
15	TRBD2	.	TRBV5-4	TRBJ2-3	CANSRAGVLSDTQYF	TGTGCCAACTCGAGGGCGGGAGTCCTATCGGATACGCAGTATTTT
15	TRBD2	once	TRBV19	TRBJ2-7	CASRTRTSGTYEQYF	TGTGCCAGTAGGACGAGGACTAGCGGGACCTACGAGCAGTACTTC
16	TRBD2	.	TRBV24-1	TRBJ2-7	CATSDVGAGASGEQYF	TGTGCCACCAGTGATGTAGGAGCGGGAGCATCGGGGGAGCAGTACTTC
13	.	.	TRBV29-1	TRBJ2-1	CSVEEAVYNEQFF	TGCAGCGTTGAAGAGGCGGTTTACAATGAGCAGTTCTTC
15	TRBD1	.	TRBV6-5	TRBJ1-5	CASRRTGRNIQPQHF	TGTGCCAGCAGAAGGACAGGGAGGAATATCCAGCCCCAGCATTTT
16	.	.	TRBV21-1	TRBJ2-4	CASSKGLAAYKNIQYF	TGTGCCAGCAGCAAAGGACTAGCGGCCTACAAAAACATTCAGTACTTC
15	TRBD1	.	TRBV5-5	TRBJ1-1	CASSDYRDRGTEAFF	TGTGCCAGCAGCGATTACCGGGACAGGGGAACTGAAGCTTTCTTT
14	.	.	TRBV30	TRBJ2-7	CAWRGGRISYEQYF	TGTGCCTGGAGAGGAGGACGGATCTCCTACGAGCAGTACTTC
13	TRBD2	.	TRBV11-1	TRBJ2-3	CASTLTSADTQYF	TGTGCCAGCACCTTGACTAGCGCTGATACGCAGTATTTT
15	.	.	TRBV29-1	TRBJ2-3	CSVEDLARNTDTQYF	TGCAGCGTTGAAGATCTAGCCAGAAACACAGATACGCAGTATTTT
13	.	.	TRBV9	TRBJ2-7	CASSAPGGNEQYF	TGTGCCAGCAGCGCCCCCGGCGGGAACGAGCAGTACTTC
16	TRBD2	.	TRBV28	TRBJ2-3	CASSSTSGTTVNTQYF	TGTGCCAGCAGTTCAACTTCCGGGACTACCGTCAATACGCAGTATTTT
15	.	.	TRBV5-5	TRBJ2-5	CASSNRDKGQETQYF	TGTGCCAGCAGCAACCGGGACAAAGGTCAAGAGACCCAGTACTTC
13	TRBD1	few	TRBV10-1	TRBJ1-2	CASSAQGAVGYTF	TGCGCCAGCAGTGCCCAGGGGGCTGTTGGCTACACCTTC
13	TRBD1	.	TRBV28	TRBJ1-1	CATQGDTDTEAFF	TGTGCCACACAGGGGGATACGGACACTGAAGCTTTCTTT
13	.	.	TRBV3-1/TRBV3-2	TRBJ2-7	CASSQARTYEQYF	TGTGCCAGCAGCCAAGCACGGACTTACGAGCAGTACTTC
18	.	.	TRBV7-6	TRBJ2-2	CASSLAPSGVSNTGELFF	TGTGCCAGCAGCTTAGCGCCTTCGGGGGTGTCGAACACCGGGGAGCTGTTTTTT
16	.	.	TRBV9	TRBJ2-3	CASSGVHGRGSDTQYF	TGTGCCAGCAGCGGAGTCCATGGCAGGGGATCAGATACGCAGTATTTT
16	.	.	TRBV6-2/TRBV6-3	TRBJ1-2	CASSPPVTGFDYGYTF	TGTGCCAGCAGCCCTCCGGTAACAGGGTTTGACTATGGCTACACCTTC
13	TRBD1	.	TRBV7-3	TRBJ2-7	CASSMGQWYEQYF	TGTGCCAGCAGCATGGGACAGTGGTACGAGCAGTACTTC
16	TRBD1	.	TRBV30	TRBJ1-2	CAYADRGYGGDYGYTF	TGTGCCTACGCGGACAGGGGTTACGGGGGGGACTATGGCTACACCTTC
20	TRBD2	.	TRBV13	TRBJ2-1	CASSLGISSGRGSSYNEQFF	TGTGCCAGCAGCTTGGGGATCTCTAGCGGGAGGGGAAGCTCCTACAATGAGCAGTTCTTC
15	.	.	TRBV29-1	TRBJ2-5	CSVEMLGTKEETQYF	TGCAGCGTTGAAATGTTGGGGACAAAAGAAGAGACCCAGTACTTC
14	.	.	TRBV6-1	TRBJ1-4	CASSSDSPNEKLFF	TGTGCCAGCAGTTCGGACAGTCCCAATGAAAAACTGTTTTTT
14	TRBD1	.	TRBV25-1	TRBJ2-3	CASREQGRTDTQYF	TGTGCCAGCAGGGAACAGGGGCGCACAGATACGCAGTATTTT
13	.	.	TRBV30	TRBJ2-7	CAGGGGSSYEQYF	TGTGCCGGTGGGGGAGGAAGCTCCTACGAGCAGTACTTC
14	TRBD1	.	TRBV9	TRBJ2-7	CASSPRTGVHEQYF	TGTGCCAGCAGCCCGAGGACAGGGGTCCACGAGCAGTACTTC
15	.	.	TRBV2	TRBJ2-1	CASSEGTDYYNEQFF	TGTGCCAGCAGTGAAGGGACAGATTATTACAATGAGCAGTTCTTC
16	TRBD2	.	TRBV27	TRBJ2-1	CASSLSGLAGVDEQFF	TGTGCCAGCAGTTTATCCGGACTAGCGGGAGTGGATGAGCAGTTCTTC